This T cell receptor (beta chain) stems from a study of blood T cell repertoires in COVID-19. Study-level information: Both acute and convalescent COVID-19 samples were obtained from the United States, Italy and Spain. T cells, B-cell-depleted T cells, or PBMCs provided the cDNA or gDNA that served as material.

This clone showed up just a few times. In the source study's methods: Amplification with reference gene primers provided the estimates of nucleated cell counts. The assay was immunoSEQ multiplex PCR, and TCRdb's table has in-frame clones only and misses some. The DNA gave D and trimming, while V, J and clone size come from that table. In the table there are 98,000 or so clones, around 83% of which are singletons. This CDR3 has 13 residues. CDR1 and CDR2 from the germline V gene are SEHNR and FQNEAQ (reference sequence). After removal of 5 bases from V and 7 bases from J, the junction contained 6 bases not matched to a gene.

The chain is built from TRBV7-9 and TRBJ1-2; 8 bases are a match to TRBD1. Sample: peripheral blood. The clonotype comes from a woman aged 70-85 years with acute or convalescent COVID-19. CDR3 sequence reads: CASSAAGGRGYTF. The CDR3 DNA follows: TGTGCCAGCAGCGCCGCAGGGGGCCGTGGCTACACCTTC.